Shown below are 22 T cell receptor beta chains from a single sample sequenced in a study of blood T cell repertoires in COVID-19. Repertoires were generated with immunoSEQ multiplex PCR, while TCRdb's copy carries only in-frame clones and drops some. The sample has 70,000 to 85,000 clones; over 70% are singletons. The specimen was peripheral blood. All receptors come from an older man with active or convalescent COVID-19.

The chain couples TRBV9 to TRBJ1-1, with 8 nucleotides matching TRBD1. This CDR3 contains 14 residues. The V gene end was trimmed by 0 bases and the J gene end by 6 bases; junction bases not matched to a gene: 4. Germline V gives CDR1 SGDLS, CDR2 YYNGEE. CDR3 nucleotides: TGTGCCAGCAGCGTAGTAGGGACAGGTTCTGAAGCTTTCTTT. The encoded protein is CASSVVGTGSEAFF.

The CDR3 is CASSPISMGELFF. The CDR3 region has the DNA TGTGCCAGCAGCCCCATTTCAATGGGGGAGCTGTTTTTT. The chain links TRBV12-3 or TRBV12-4 to TRBJ2-2; D remains ambiguous. The CDR3 has 13 residues. V lost 6 bases to trimming and J lost 8 bases, with 13 bases between them.

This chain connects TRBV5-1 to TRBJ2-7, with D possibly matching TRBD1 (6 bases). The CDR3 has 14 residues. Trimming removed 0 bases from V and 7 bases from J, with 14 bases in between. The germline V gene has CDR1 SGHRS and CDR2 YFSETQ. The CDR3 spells CASSLAGTNGEQYF. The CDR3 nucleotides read TGCGCCAGCAGCTTGGCTGGGACAAACGGGGAGCAGTACTTC.

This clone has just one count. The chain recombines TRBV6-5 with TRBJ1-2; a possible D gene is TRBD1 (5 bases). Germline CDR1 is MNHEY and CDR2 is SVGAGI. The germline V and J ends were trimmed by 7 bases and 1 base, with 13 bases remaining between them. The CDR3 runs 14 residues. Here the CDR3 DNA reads TGTGCCAGCACCTCCCAGGGAGGTAACTATGGCTACACCTTC. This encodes CASTSQGGNYGYTF.

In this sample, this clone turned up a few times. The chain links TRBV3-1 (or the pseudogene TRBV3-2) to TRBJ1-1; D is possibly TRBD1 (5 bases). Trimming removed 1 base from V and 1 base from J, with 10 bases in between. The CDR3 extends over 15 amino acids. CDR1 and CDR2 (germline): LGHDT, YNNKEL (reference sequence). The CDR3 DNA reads TGTGCCAGCAGCCAAGTCGGGGGAAGGAACACTGAAGCTTTCTTT. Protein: CASSQVGGRNTEAFF.

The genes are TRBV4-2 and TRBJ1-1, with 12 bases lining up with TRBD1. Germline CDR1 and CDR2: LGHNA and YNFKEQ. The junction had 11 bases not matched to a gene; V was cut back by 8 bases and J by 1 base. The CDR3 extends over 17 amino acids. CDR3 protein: CASRDRGRIPGNTEAFF. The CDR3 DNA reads TGTGCCAGCCGGGACAGGGGGCGTATTCCGGGGAACACTGAAGCTTTCTTT.

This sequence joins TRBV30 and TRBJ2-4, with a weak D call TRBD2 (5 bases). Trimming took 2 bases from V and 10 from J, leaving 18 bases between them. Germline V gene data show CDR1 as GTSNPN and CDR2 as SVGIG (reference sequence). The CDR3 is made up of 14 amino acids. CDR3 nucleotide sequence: TGTGCCTGGAGTCCCTCCCTGATGGGAGCTATTCAGTACTTC. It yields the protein CAWSPSLMGAIQYF. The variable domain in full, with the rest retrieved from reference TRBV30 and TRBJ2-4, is SQTIHQWPATLVQPVGSPLSLECTVEGTSNPNLYWYRQAAGRGLQLLFYSVGIGQISSEVPQNLSASRPQDRQFILSSKKLLLSDSGFYLCAWSPSLMGAIQYFGAGTRLSVL.

The CDR3 sequence is CATGAAGQETQYF. CDR3 DNA: TGTGCCACCGGGGCAGCGGGCCAAGAGACCCAGTACTTC. This chain connects TRBV12-3 or TRBV12-4 to TRBJ2-5, with TRBD2 as a possible D gene (6 bases). This CDR3 has 13 residues. Trimming removed 10 bases at V and 1 base at J, with 13 bases between.

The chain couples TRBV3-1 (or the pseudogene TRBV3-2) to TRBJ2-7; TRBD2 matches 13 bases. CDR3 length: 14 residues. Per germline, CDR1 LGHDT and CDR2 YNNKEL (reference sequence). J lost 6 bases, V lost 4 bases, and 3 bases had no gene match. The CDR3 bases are TGTGCCAGCAGCCCGACTAGCGGGGGGCTCGAGCAGTACTTC. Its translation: CASSPTSGGLEQYF.

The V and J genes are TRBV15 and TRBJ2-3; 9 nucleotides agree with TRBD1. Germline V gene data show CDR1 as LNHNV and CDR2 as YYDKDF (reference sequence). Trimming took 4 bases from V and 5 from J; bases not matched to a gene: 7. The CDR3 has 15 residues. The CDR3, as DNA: TGTGCCACCAGCATCGGACAGGGGAAAAGAGATACGCAGTATTTT. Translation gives CATSIGQGKRDTQYF.

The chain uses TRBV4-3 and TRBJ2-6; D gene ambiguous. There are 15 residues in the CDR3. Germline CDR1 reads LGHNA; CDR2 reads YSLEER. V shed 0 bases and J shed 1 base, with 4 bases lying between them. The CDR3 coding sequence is TGCGCCAGCAGCCAAGACATGTCTGGGGCCAACGTCCTGACTTTC. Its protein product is CASSQDMSGANVLTF.

The CDR3 loop is CASSAGGSNQPQHF. In DNA, the CDR3 is TGCGCCAGCAGCGCCGGAGGTAGCAATCAGCCCCAGCATTTT. V is TRBV5-1 and J is TRBJ1-5; D not certain. The ends were cut back, 4 bases at V and 0 bases at J, with 8 bases in the middle. The CDR3 sequence is 14 residues long. The V gene's germline CDR1 is SGHRS and CDR2 YFSETQ.

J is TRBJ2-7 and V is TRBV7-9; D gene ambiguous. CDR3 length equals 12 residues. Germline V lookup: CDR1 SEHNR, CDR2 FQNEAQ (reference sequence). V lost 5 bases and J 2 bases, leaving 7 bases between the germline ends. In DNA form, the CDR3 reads TGTGCCAGCAGCAACAGAGCCTACGAGCAGTACTTC. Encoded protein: CASSNRAYEQYF.

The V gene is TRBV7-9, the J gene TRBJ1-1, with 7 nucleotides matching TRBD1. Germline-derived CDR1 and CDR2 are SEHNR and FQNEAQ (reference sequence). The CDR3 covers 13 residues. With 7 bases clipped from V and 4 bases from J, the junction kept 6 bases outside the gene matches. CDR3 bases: TGTGCCAGCACCGAACAGGGGATCACTGAAGCTTTCTTT. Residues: CASTEQGITEAFF.

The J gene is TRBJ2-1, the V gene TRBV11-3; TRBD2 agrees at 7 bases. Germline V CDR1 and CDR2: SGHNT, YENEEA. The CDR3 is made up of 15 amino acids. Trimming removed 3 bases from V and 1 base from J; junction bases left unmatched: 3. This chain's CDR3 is CASSLSGDSYNEQFF. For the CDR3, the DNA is TGTGCCAGCAGCTTGAGCGGGGATTCCTACAATGAGCAGTTCTTC.

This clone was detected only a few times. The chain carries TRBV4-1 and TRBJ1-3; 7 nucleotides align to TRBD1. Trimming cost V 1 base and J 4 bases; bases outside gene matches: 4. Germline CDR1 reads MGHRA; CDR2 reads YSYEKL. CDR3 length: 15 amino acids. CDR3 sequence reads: CASSQGQGAGNTIYF. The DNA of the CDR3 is TGCGCCAGCAGCCAAGGACAGGGTGCAGGAAACACCATATATTTT.

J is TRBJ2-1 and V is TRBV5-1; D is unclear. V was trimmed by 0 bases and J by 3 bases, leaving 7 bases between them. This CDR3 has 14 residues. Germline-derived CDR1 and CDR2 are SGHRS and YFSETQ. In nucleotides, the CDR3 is TGCGCCAGCAGCTTGGACGGCGGCTACAATGAGCAGTTCTTC. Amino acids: CASSLDGGYNEQFF.

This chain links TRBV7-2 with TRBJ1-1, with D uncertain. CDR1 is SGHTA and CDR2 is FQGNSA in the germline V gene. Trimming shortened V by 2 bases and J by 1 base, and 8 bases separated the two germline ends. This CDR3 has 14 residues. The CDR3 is CASSLNQANTEAFF. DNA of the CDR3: TGTGCCAGCAGCTTAAACCAGGCGAACACTGAAGCTTTCTTT.

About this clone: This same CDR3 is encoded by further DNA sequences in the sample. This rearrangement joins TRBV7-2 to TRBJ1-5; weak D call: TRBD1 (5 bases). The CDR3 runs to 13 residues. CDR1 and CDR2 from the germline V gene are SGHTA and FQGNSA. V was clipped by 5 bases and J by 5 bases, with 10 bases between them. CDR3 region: CASSIDRDQPQHF. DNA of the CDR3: TGTGCCAGCAGCATAGACAGAGATCAGCCCCAGCATTTT.

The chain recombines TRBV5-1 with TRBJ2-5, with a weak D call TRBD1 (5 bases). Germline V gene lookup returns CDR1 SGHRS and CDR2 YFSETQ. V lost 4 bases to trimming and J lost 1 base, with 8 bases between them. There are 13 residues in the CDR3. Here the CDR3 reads CASSPGLQETQYF. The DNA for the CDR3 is TGCGCCAGCAGCCCAGGGCTCCAAGAGACCCAGTACTTC. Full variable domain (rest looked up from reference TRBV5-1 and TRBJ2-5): KAGVTQTPRYLIKTRGQQVTLSCSPISGHRSVSWYQQTPGQGLQFLFEYFSETQRNKGNFPGRFSGRQFSNSRSEMNVSTLELGDSALYLCASSPGLQETQYFGPGTRLLVL.

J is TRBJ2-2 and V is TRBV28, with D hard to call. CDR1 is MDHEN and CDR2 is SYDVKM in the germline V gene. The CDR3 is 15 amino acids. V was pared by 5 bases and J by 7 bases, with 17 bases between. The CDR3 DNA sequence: TGTGCCAGCAGTGCAGGCCCGGTTTTGGGCGGGGAGCTGTTTTTT. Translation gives CASSAGPVLGGELFF.

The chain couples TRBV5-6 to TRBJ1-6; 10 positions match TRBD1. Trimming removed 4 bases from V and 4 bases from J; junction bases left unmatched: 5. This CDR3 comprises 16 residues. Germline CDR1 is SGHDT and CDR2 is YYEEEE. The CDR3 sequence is CASSPGQGYYNSPLHF. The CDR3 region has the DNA TGTGCCAGCAGCCCGGGACAGGGGTATTATAATTCACCCCTCCACTTT.